Below, 27 T cell receptor beta chains from the same sample are listed, as sequenced in a study of T cells in Graves' hyperthyroidism and ophthalmopathy. Researchers took RNA transcripts and amplified the TCR beta CDR3 regions from them. First-round RT-PCR of the TCR CDR3 relied on the HTBI primer set. TCRdb reanalysed the multiplex PCR reads using MiXCR and keeps one entry per CDR3 protein. The repertoire holds some 270,000 distinct CDR3 sequences, roughly 22% seen once, with about a third in the top ten. Sequences were obtained from blood. The receptors come from a woman aged 40 to 50 with Graves' ophthalmopathy.

This clonotype was picked up many times. This chain uses TRBV7-3 with TRBJ2-2; 7 nucleotides line up with TRBD2. The junction had 2 bases not matched to a gene; V was cut back by 0 bases and J by 4 bases. This CDR3 has 15 amino acids. Germline lookup yields CDR1 SGHTA and CDR2 FQGTGA. In nucleotides, the CDR3 is TGTGCCAGCAGCTTAACGGGGGGGAGCACCGGGGAGCTGTTTTTT. Translated: CASSLTGGSTGELFF.

The CDR3 reads CSASRGDVQETQYF. The DNA for the CDR3 is TGCAGTGCTAGCCGTGGGGACGTCCAAGAGACCCAGTACTTC. The chain uses TRBV20-1 and TRBJ2-5; D may correspond to TRBD1 or TRBD2 (5 bases each). Germline CDR1 is DFQATT and CDR2 is SNEGSKA (reference sequence). This CDR3 is 14 amino acids long. V gave up 3 bases and J gave up 1 base, with 12 bases separating them.

In this sample, this clonotype turned up many times. This chain uses TRBV18 with TRBJ2-7, with D unresolved. CDR3 length: 14 residues. Trimming pared 0 bases from V and 2 bases from J, leaving 8 bases between. Per the germline V gene, CDR1 is KGHSH and CDR2 is LQKENI. The CDR3 reads CASSPPPSTYEQYF. Written as DNA, the CDR3 is TGTGCCAGCTCACCACCCCCATCGACCTACGAGCAGTACTTC.

In the case of this clonotype: The junction shows a germline mismatch at one end, possibly a read error. The V and J genes are TRBV12-3 or TRBV12-4 and TRBJ2-7; the D is unclear. The CDR3 contains 15 residues. The CDR3: CASSLDVASSYEQSF. In DNA form, the CDR3 reads TGTGCCAGCAGTTTAGACGTGGCCAGCAGCTACGAGCAGTCCTTC.

This clonotype occurred many times. The chain joins TRBV12-3 or TRBV12-4 to TRBJ2-7; D remains ambiguous. Trimming cost V 10 bases and J 3 bases, with 13 bases left between them. This CDR3 is built from 12 residues. CDR3 in amino acids: CANGSPLYEQYF. The CDR3 region has the DNA TGTGCCAACGGTTCACCCCTCTACGAGCAGTACTTC.

The sample holds many counts of this clonotype. A much larger clone differs from this one at a single base, so this may be a read error. The chain is built from TRBV5-1 and TRBJ1-2; a weak D match, TRBD1 (5 bases). CDR3 length: 14 amino acids. CDR1 and CDR2 from the germline V gene are SGHRS and YFSETQ. The CDR3 bases are TGCGCCAGCGGCTTGGATACAGGAAACTATGGCTACACCTTC. It translates to CASGLDTGNYGYTF.

The CDR3 sequence is CASSLKDSSYEQYF. The CDR3 nucleotides are TGTGCCAGCTCACTAAAGGACAGCTCCTACGAGCAGTACTTC. The chain is built from TRBV18 and TRBJ2-7; TRBD1 is a possible D gene (6 bases). The CDR3 has 14 amino acids. Trimming shortened V by 4 bases and J by 0 bases, and 10 bases separated the two germline ends. Germline V CDR1 and CDR2: KGHSH, LQKENI. Looking up the rest from reference TRBV18 and TRBJ2-7 gives the full variable domain: NAGVMQNPRHLVRRRGQEARLRCSPMKGHSHVYWYRQLPEEGLKFMVYLQKENIIDESGMPKERFSAEFPKEGPSILRIQQVVRGDSAAYFCASSLKDSSYEQYFGPGTRLTVT.

The gene calls are TRBV20-1 and TRBJ1-5, with D possibly being TRBD1 (5 bases). With 3 bases removed from V and 0 bases from J, the gap between germline ends came to 12 bases. In germline, CDR1 is DFQATT, CDR2 SNEGSKA (reference sequence). CDR3 length: 15 residues. This chain's CDR3 is CSARLDTDSNQPQHF. Here the CDR3 DNA reads TGCAGTGCTAGGTTGGACACTGATAGCAATCAGCCCCAGCATTTT.

On this clonotype itself: One junction end disagrees with the germline gene, perhaps due to a read error. The V gene is TRBV19, the J gene TRBJ1-5, with unresolved D. This CDR3 has 14 amino acids. Looked up from germline, CDR1 is LNHDA and CDR2 is SQIVND (reference sequence). CDR3 sequence (DNA): TGTGCCAGCGTATCTCAATATAGCAATCAGACCCAGCATTTT. Translated, it gives CASVSQYSNQTQHF.

The table lists this clonotype with a few counts. The chain carries TRBV2 and TRBJ2-7, with D possibly being TRBD2 (7 bases). CDR3 length equals 13 residues. From germline, CDR1 is SNHLY and CDR2 FYNNEI. V lost 11 bases and J lost 2, with 16 bases in between. DNA of the CDR3: TGTGCCGGCTATGGGGGGGACACCTACGAGCAGTACTTC. It codes for CAGYGGDTYEQYF.

The V and J genes are TRBV2 and TRBJ2-7; D remains unclear. CDR1 and CDR2 (germline): SNHLY, FYNNEI. The V gene lost 2 bases and the J gene lost 7 bases, with 18 bases spanning the gap. This CDR3 region has 15 residues. CDR3 nucleotides: TGTGCCAGCAGTGAATTAGGGATGGCGGCGAGGGAGCAGTACTTC. It translates to CASSELGMAAREQYF.

This clonotype was found many times. This rearrangement joins TRBV20-1 to TRBJ2-7, with 13 bases aligning to TRBD2. The CDR3 consists of 14 residues. V lost 5 bases and J lost 4; bases outside the gene matches: 5. The germline CDR1 and CDR2 sequences are DFQATT and SNEGSKA (reference sequence). The CDR3 sequence: CSAAGLAGAYEQYF. In DNA, the CDR3 is TGCAGTGCTGCCGGACTAGCGGGAGCATACGAGCAGTACTTC.

This clonotype was counted at least ten times. J is TRBJ2-1 and V is TRBV10-2; D may correspond to TRBD1 or TRBD2 (5 bases each). Looked up from germline, CDR1 is WSHSY and CDR2 is SAAADI. The CDR3 consists of 15 residues. V was cut by 2 bases and J by 5 bases, with 13 bases left in between. The CDR3 DNA sequence: TGCGCCAGCAGTGAGACGGGTGGGGGACACAATGAGCAGTTCTTC. It yields the protein CASSETGGGHNEQFF.

This clonotype was observed many times. V gene TRBV28 combines with J gene TRBJ2-7; 10 nucleotides align to TRBD1. The CDR3 length is 15 residues. Looked up from germline, CDR1 is MDHEN and CDR2 is SYDVKM. The trim removed 7 bases at V and 2 bases at J, leaving 8 bases unmatched. The CDR3 loop is CASNRPGQGTYEQYF. For the CDR3, the DNA is TGTGCCAGCAATAGACCGGGACAGGGGACCTACGAGCAGTACTTC.

Many counts were recorded for this clonotype. The chain is built from TRBV7-3 and TRBJ2-7; weak D call: TRBD2 (5 bases). The V end lost 5 bases, the J end lost 6 bases, and 20 bases lay between the germline ends. There are 15 residues in the CDR3. Germline V gives CDR1 SGHTA, CDR2 FQGTGA. CDR3 coding DNA: TGTGCCAGCAGCCCGCGGGCCCCGATCGCCTGCGAGCAGTACTTC. The encoded protein is CASSPRAPIACEQYF.

This clonotype turned up a few times. The chain uses TRBV24-1 and TRBJ2-5; 9 bases agree with TRBD1. CDR3 length: 12 residues. Trimming removed 8 bases from V and 4 bases from J; junction bases left unmatched: 1. Germline V gives CDR1 KGHDR, CDR2 SFDVKD. The CDR3 spells CATNRGLETQYF. CDR3 DNA: TGTGCCACCAACAGGGGGCTAGAGACCCAGTACTTC.

This clonotype was counted at least ten times. This chain uses TRBV4-1 with TRBJ2-7; TRBD2 aligns across 12 bases. The CDR3 length is 16 residues. With V trimmed by 2 bases and J by 1 base, 3 bases remained unmatched. Looked up from germline, CDR1 is MGHRA and CDR2 is YSYEKL. For the CDR3, the DNA is TGCGCCAGCAGCCAAATGGGGACTAGCGGGTCCTACGAGCAGTACTTC. Translated, it gives CASSQMGTSGSYEQYF.

This clonotype was picked up many times. The chain is built from TRBV20-1 and TRBJ2-5; the D call may be TRBD1 or TRBD2 (5 bases each). The CDR3 covers 12 residues. Per germline, CDR1 DFQATT and CDR2 SNEGSKA (reference sequence). Trimming stripped 7 bases from V and 1 base from J, with 10 bases between. CDR3 nucleotides: TGCAGTGAGCAGGGACCCCAAGAGACCCAGTACTTC. Its protein product is CSEQGPQETQYF.

The rearrangement links TRBV12-3 or TRBV12-4 to TRBJ1-2; possibly TRBD1 for D (5 bases). The V end was cut by 3 bases, the J end by 4 bases, with 9 bases between. This CDR3 has 13 residues. CDR3 DNA: TGTGCCAGCAGTTTTCAGGGAGTCTATGGCTACACCTTC. Protein: CASSFQGVYGYTF.

At least ten counts were recorded for this clonotype. The chain recombines TRBV19 with TRBJ1-1; 7 nucleotides match TRBD1. V lost 4 bases to trimming and J lost 5 bases; unmatched junction nucleotides: 4. CDR1 LNHDA and CDR2 SQIVND come from the germline V gene (reference sequence). The CDR3 has 13 amino acids. This CDR3 is CASSRQGATEAFF. The CDR3 DNA reads as TGTGCCAGTAGTAGACAGGGAGCGACTGAAGCTTTCTTT.

This clonotype was observed at least ten times. This chain joins TRBV4-1 and TRBJ2-7, with D perhaps matching TRBD1 (6 bases). This CDR3 comprises 18 residues. Trimming removed 0 bases at V and 1 base at J, with 19 bases between. CDR1 is MGHRA and CDR2 is YSYEKL in the germline V gene. CDR3 nucleotides: TGCGCCAGCAGCCAAGATGGAGGTGAGGGGGTGTTGTCCTACGAGCAGTACTTC. This codes for CASSQDGGEGVLSYEQYF.

This clonotype was seen just once. V is TRBV6-2 or TRBV6-3 and J is TRBJ2-7; 12 positions match TRBD2. V lost 0 bases and J lost 2; bases outside the gene matches: 8. Germline assignment: CDR1 MNHEY and CDR2 SVGEGT. CDR3 size: 18 residues. In DNA, the CDR3 is TGTGCCAGCAGTTACTCAGGGACTAGCGGGTCTCGCCCCTACGAGCAGTACTTC. Translated, it gives CASSYSGTSGSRPYEQYF.

This clonotype was observed many times. The chain couples TRBV12-3 or TRBV12-4 to TRBJ1-5; a weak D match, TRBD1 (5 bases). This CDR3 is 12 amino acids long. V lost 6 bases and J lost 7, with 10 bases in between. The CDR3 loop reads CASSNTGQPQHF. The CDR3 bases are TGTGCCAGCAGCAATACAGGACAGCCCCAGCATTTT.

The chain has TRBV6-1 and TRBJ2-7, with a weak D call TRBD2 (5 bases). The germline V gene has CDR1 MNHNS and CDR2 SASEGT. The CDR3 contains 16 residues. V lost 2 bases to trimming and J lost 0 bases, with 14 bases between them. The CDR3 nucleotides are TGTGCCAGCAGTGAATTAGGACCCACTAGCTCCTACGAGCAGTACTTC. Translation gives CASSELGPTSSYEQYF.

V usage is TRBV12-3 or TRBV12-4 and J usage is TRBJ1-1; D remains unclear. V was pared by 5 bases and J by 7 bases, with 11 bases between. The CDR3 length is 12 residues. The CDR3 DNA reads TGTGCCAGCAGTACCCTCGAAGGTGAAGCTTTCTTT. It translates to CASSTLEGEAFF.

The chain is built from TRBV20-1 and TRBJ2-5, with no clear D. Trimming shortened V by 3 bases and J by 5 bases, and 7 bases separated the two germline ends. The CDR3 length is 11 residues. Germline loops: CDR1 DFQATT, CDR2 SNEGSKA (reference sequence). The CDR3 protein is CSARKEETQYF. CDR3 in DNA: TGCAGTGCTAGGAAGGAGGAGACCCAGTACTTC.

This clonotype turned up a few times. The rearrangement joins TRBV4-1 to TRBJ1-1; no firm D call. Germline V gives CDR1 MGHRA, CDR2 YSYEKL. V was cut by 0 bases and J by 4 bases, with 9 bases left in between. The CDR3 consists of 14 residues. As DNA, the CDR3 is TGCGCCAGCAGCCAAGATCGTCTGAGCACTGAAGCTTTCTTT. This gives the protein CASSQDRLSTEAFF.